The subject of this entry is one T cell receptor (beta chain). Its antigen is currently unknown. Unexposed donor CD4+ T cells date from about 2011-2018, before the COVID-19 pandemic. CD4+ T cells were isolated from the cells after about ten days of culture. Approximately 1.9 million PBMCs per well were cultured with about 9.4 IU/ml IL-2. V lost 1 base and J lost 5, with 23 bases in between. There are 18 residues in the CDR3. Germline CDR1 SGHDN, CDR2 FVKESK. The protocol was immunoSEQ multiplex PCR, while the TCRdb copy is restricted to in-frame clones and leaves out a portion. Of tens of thousands of clones listed, about three quarters were seen once; the top ten hold roughly a fifth. The sample originates from a study of CD4 T cells in relation to SARS-CoV-2 and coronaviruses.

The TCR was taken from a human donor in good health. The genes are TRBV14 and TRBJ1-1; D not resolved. The sample was CD4+ T cells from PBMCs, cultured in vitro. For the CDR3, the DNA is TGTGCCAGCAGCCAAGCGGTTGGAGGGAGGCTCGTCAGGACTGAAGCTTTCTTT. Translating it yields CASSQAVGGRLVRTEAFF.